This T cell receptor beta chain derives from a study of response to subunit inactivated influenza vaccine. CDR1 DFQATT and CDR2 SNEGSKA come from the germline V gene (reference sequence). CDR3 size: 16 residues. The junction had 3 bases not matched to a gene; V was cut back by 1 base and J by 3 bases. MiXCR, applied by TCRdb to the RT-PCR reads, yields one record per CDR3 protein. Of roughly 570,000 distinct CDR3 sequences in the sample, over 10% are singletons; the top ten hold around 14%. This clonotype was obtained from a man aged 50 to 60 who received an inactivated influenza vaccine. Here the sequenced sample was PBMCs from blood, taken 45 days after vaccination. The chain couples TRBV20-1 to TRBJ2-1, with TRBD2 matching over 13 bases. The CDR3 coding sequence is TGCAGTGCTAGAGGTGGGACTAGCGGGAACTACAATGAGCAGTTCTTC. Its protein product is CSARGGTSGNYNEQFF.